These 23 T cell receptor beta chains were all obtained from the same sample, sequenced in a study of blood T cells in healthy people across ages. Then a second PCR, running about 6 to 11 cycles, was carried out with a sample-barcoded 5' primer and a J-beta primer mix. TCRdb re-called the 5' RACE reads with MiXCR, one entry per CDR3 protein. The sample lists some 1 million distinct CDR3 sequences, 35% to 55% occurring once. Sequences were obtained from blood. All receptors derive from a woman aged 55-75 years in good health.

The V and J genes are TRBV28 and TRBJ2-7, with 12 nucleotides matching TRBD2. The CDR3 loop spans 15 amino acids. CDR1 is MDHEN, CDR2 SYDVKM, per germline. Trimming removed 8 bases from V and 1 base from J; junction bases left unmatched: 6. The CDR3 reads CASGGTSGQSYEQYF. Here the CDR3 DNA reads TGTGCCAGCGGGGGGACTAGCGGGCAGTCCTACGAGCAGTACTTC. Together with reference TRBV28 and TRBJ2-7, the CDR3 gives the full variable domain: DVKVTQSSRYLVKRTGEKVFLECVQDMDHENMFWYRQDPGLGLRLIYFSYDVKMKEKGDIPEGYSVSREKKERFSLILESASTNQTSMYLCASGGTSGQSYEQYFGPGTRLTVT.

In DNA form, the CDR3 reads TGCGCCAGCAGCTTTCAACAGCCCTACAATGAGCAGTTCTTC. It encodes CASSFQQPYNEQFF. This chain uses TRBV5-1 with TRBJ2-1; D not resolved. The germline CDR1 and CDR2 sequences are SGHRS and YFSETQ. This CDR3 has 14 residues. V lost 2 bases and J 2 bases, leaving 8 bases between the germline ends. The variable domain in full, with the rest retrieved from reference TRBV5-1 and TRBJ2-1, is KAGVTQTPRYLIKTRGQQVTLSCSPISGHRSVSWYQQTPGQGLQFLFEYFSETQRNKGNFPGRFSGRQFSNSRSEMNVSTLELGDSALYLCASSFQQPYNEQFFGPGTRLTVL.

The V gene is TRBV5-1, the J gene TRBJ2-3, with D perhaps TRBD1 (6 bases). Germline values: CDR1 SGHRS, CDR2 YFSETQ. This CDR3 spans 13 amino acids. Trimming removed 7 bases at V and 2 bases at J, with 11 bases between. Here the CDR3 DNA reads TGCGCCAGCCGGGACACCACCACAGATACGCAGTATTTT. Translated: CASRDTTTDTQYF.

J is TRBJ2-3 and V is TRBV12-3 or TRBV12-4; D might be TRBD1 (5 bases). The CDR3 runs to 16 residues. Trimming removed 6 bases from V and 2 bases from J, with 18 bases in between. The CDR3 is CASSLRGRYNTDTQYF. Written as DNA, the CDR3 is TGTGCCAGCAGCCTAAGGGGCCGCTACAACACAGATACGCAGTATTTT.

The table lists this clonotype with a few counts. The CDR3 loop is CATSAGTSGPSYNEQFF. The CDR3 DNA sequence: TGTGCCACCAGTGCCGGGACTAGCGGGCCTTCCTACAATGAGCAGTTCTTC. V gene TRBV24-1 combines with J gene TRBJ2-1; 12 nucleotides line up with TRBD2. The V segment lost 5 bases and the J segment 1 base; nucleotides outside the gene matches: 5. Germline lookup yields CDR1 KGHDR and CDR2 SFDVKD. The CDR3 extends over 17 amino acids.

This clonotype was found a few times. The chain employs TRBV12-3 or TRBV12-4 and TRBJ2-5, with D hard to call. The CDR3 runs to 16 residues. V gave up 8 bases and J gave up 2 bases, with 21 bases separating them. CDR3 loop: CASSPVGQLGQETQYF. The CDR3 bases are TGTGCCAGCTCCCCCGTAGGCCAGCTGGGGCAAGAGACCCAGTACTTC.

The V call is TRBV27, the J call TRBJ2-7, with 8 bases lining up with TRBD2. The CDR3 contains 14 residues. With 4 bases clipped from V and 4 bases from J, the junction kept 6 bases outside the gene matches. Germline V gene data show CDR1 as MNHEY and CDR2 as SMNVEV (reference sequence). CDR3 residues: CASSWVAGSYEQYF. CDR3 DNA sequence: TGTGCCAGCAGTTGGGTAGCGGGATCTTACGAGCAGTACTTC.

The gene calls are TRBV6-1 and TRBJ1-5; 9 positions agree with TRBD1. The V segment lost 7 bases and the J segment 2 bases; nucleotides outside the gene matches: 3. The CDR3 runs 14 residues. CDR1 is MNHNS, CDR2 SASEGT, per germline. The CDR3 loop is CASTRDRGNQPQHF. The CDR3 DNA reads TGTGCCAGCACCCGGGACAGGGGCAATCAGCCCCAGCATTTT.

The V and J genes are TRBV20-1 and TRBJ1-5, with 8 bases lining up with TRBD1. Germline V gene sequence: CDR1 DFQATT, CDR2 SNEGSKA (reference sequence). The CDR3 runs 14 residues. The J segment lost 5 bases and the V segment lost 1 base, leaving 4 bases of the junction unmatched. The CDR3 loop reads CSARGRGQDQPQHF. The CDR3 coding sequence is TGCAGTGCTAGAGGCAGGGGGCAAGATCAGCCCCAGCATTTT.

In DNA form, the CDR3 reads TGTGCCACCAGTGACGGCAAAGGGGGTAGGAGCAATCAGCCCCAGCATTTT. Protein product: CATSDGKGGRSNQPQHF. This chain links TRBV24-1 with TRBJ1-5; perhaps TRBD1 as D (6 bases). Germline CDR1 KGHDR, CDR2 SFDVKD. The CDR3 loop spans 17 amino acids. Trimming shortened V by 4 bases and J by 1 base, and 16 bases separated the two germline ends.

The genes are TRBV27 and TRBJ1-2, with 8 positions matching TRBD1. V dropped 10 bases and J dropped 1; count of bases not matched to a gene: 11. CDR1 and CDR2 from the germline V gene are MNHEY and SMNVEV (reference sequence). The CDR3 has 15 amino acids. CDR3 nucleotide sequence: TGTGCCACCTGTATGACAGGGGTTTTTAACTATGGCTACACCTTC. It encodes CATCMTGVFNYGYTF.

This clonotype was counted between two and nine times. The chain couples TRBV20-1 to TRBJ1-2, with D unclear. V was pared by 6 bases and J by 7 bases, with 27 bases between. The CDR3 spans 16 residues. Germline loops: CDR1 DFQATT, CDR2 SNEGSKA (reference sequence). The chain's CDR3 is CSATTAPSAKTVGYTF. CDR3 DNA: TGCAGTGCAACAACCGCACCATCGGCCAAGACGGTTGGCTACACCTTC.

This clonotype came up a few times. The chain uses TRBV7-3 and TRBJ2-5, with a tentative D call TRBD1 (6 bases). V lost 1 base to trimming and J lost 11 bases, with 17 bases between them. The CDR3 length is 14 residues. The germline gives CDR1 SGHTA, CDR2 FQGTGA. The CDR3 protein is CASSLKAGVGEQYF. For the CDR3, the DNA is TGTGCCAGCAGCTTAAAGGCAGGGGTAGGGGAGCAGTACTTC.

This clonotype was detected only a few times. The chain joins TRBV27 to TRBJ2-3; 10 bases agree with TRBD2. The CDR3 spans 15 residues. Germline assignment: CDR1 MNHEY and CDR2 SMNVEV (reference sequence). V shed 8 bases, J shed 2 bases, and the junction held 7 bases outside the gene matches. CDR3 bases: TGTGCCAGCTGTCCTAGCGGGGGATACACAGATACGCAGTATTTT. Amino acids: CASCPSGGYTDTQYF.

This clonotype has a handful of counts. The V call is TRBV18, the J call TRBJ2-3; 7 positions match TRBD1. The CDR3 is 14 amino acids. The germline gives CDR1 KGHSH, CDR2 LQKENI. Trimming cost V 3 bases and J 6 bases; bases outside gene matches: 6. CDR3 sequence: CASSPGQSEDTQYF. DNA for the CDR3: TGTGCCAGCTCACCGGGACAGTCCGAGGATACGCAGTATTTT.

Comments on this clonotype: This clone may be a read error of a much larger clone one base away. This rearrangement joins TRBV9 to TRBJ2-7; TRBD1 aligns across 7 bases. CDR1 and CDR2 from the germline V gene are SGDLS and YYNGEE. With V trimmed by 0 bases and J by 2 bases, 2 bases remained unmatched. This CDR3 is built from 14 residues. The CDR3 is CASSVGDSPYEQYF. In DNA form, the CDR3 reads TGTGCCAGCAGCGTAGGGGACAGCCCCTACGAGCAGTACTTC.

The chain is built from TRBV9 and TRBJ2-4, with 14 bases identical to TRBD2. The CDR3 loop spans 14 amino acids. Germline CDR1 SGDLS, CDR2 YYNGEE. Losses at the gene ends were 5 bases for V and 9 bases for J; bases not matched to a gene: 4. CDR3 bases: TGTGCCAGCAGTATAGGGACTAGCGGGAGCATTCAGTACTTC. This encodes CASSIGTSGSIQYF.

The rearrangement links TRBV7-2 to TRBJ2-7, with TRBD2 identical over 9 bases. V gave up 6 bases and J gave up 6 bases; unmatched junction bases: 9. Germline CDR1 SGHTA, CDR2 FQGNSA. The CDR3 sequence is 14 residues long. The CDR3, as DNA: TGTGCCAGCAGTCTCAATAGCGGGAGCTTCGAGCAGTACTTC. This codes for CASSLNSGSFEQYF.

The chain joins TRBV29-1 to TRBJ2-1; TRBD1 aligns across 7 bases. Germline-derived CDR1 and CDR2 are SQVTM and ANQGSEA. The CDR3 runs to 14 residues. Trimming took 0 bases from V and 10 from J; bases not matched to a gene: 9. The CDR3 sequence is CSVEETGVAYEQFF. CDR3 sequence (DNA): TGCAGCGTTGAAGAAACAGGGGTGGCCTACGAGCAGTTCTTC.

This clonotype was counted between two and nine times. The rearrangement links TRBV27 to TRBJ1-5, with unresolved D. V lost 2 bases and J lost 1, with 9 bases in between. Germline lookup yields CDR1 MNHEY and CDR2 SMNVEV (reference sequence). This CDR3 comprises 15 residues. The CDR3 spells CASSLAGSSNQPQHF. The CDR3 nucleotides read TGTGCCAGCAGTTTAGCGGGTAGCAGCAATCAGCCCCAGCATTTT.

A remark on this clonotype: One end of the junction varies from germline; a read error may be responsible. This rearrangement joins TRBV9 to TRBJ2-5, with TRBD2 matching 10 bases. This CDR3 comprises 19 residues. Germline assignment: CDR1 SGDLS and CDR2 YYNGEE. The CDR3 DNA follows: TGTGCCAGCAGCGTAGACCCGCTAGCGGGAGCGGGGTTACAAGAGACTCAGTACTTC. Translation: CASSVDPLAGAGLQETQYF.

The V call is TRBV10-3, the J call TRBJ1-2, with D hard to call. The V and J ends lost 3 bases and 4 bases respectively, with 3 bases between them. The germline gives CDR1 ENHRY, CDR2 SYGVKD. The CDR3 totals 11 residues. CDR3 nucleotide sequence: TGTGCCATCAGTGACAGCTATGGCTACACCTTC. Protein sequence: CAISDSYGYTF.

The chain carries TRBV7-9 and TRBJ2-2; D gene unclear. This CDR3 spans 13 amino acids. Germline CDR1 and CDR2: SEHNR and FQNEAQ (reference sequence). With 6 bases removed from V and 9 bases from J, the gap between germline ends came to 14 bases. The CDR3 here is CASSASLIRELFF. The CDR3 DNA sequence: TGTGCCAGCAGTGCCAGTCTGATCCGGGAGCTGTTTTTT.